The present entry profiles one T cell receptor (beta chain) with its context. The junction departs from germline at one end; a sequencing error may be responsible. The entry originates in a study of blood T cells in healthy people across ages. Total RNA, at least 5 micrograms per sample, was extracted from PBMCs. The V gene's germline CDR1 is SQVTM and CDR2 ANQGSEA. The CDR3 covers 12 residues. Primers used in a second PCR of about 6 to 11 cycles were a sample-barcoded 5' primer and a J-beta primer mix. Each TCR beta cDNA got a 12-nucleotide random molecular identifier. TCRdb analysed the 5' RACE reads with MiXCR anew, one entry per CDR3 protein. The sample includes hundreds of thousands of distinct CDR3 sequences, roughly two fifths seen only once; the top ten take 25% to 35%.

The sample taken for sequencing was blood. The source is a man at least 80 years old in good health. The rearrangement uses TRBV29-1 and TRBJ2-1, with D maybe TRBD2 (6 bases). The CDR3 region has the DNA TGCACTGGCGGGGCTTCCTGCAATGAGCAGTTCTTC. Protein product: CTGGASCNEQFF.